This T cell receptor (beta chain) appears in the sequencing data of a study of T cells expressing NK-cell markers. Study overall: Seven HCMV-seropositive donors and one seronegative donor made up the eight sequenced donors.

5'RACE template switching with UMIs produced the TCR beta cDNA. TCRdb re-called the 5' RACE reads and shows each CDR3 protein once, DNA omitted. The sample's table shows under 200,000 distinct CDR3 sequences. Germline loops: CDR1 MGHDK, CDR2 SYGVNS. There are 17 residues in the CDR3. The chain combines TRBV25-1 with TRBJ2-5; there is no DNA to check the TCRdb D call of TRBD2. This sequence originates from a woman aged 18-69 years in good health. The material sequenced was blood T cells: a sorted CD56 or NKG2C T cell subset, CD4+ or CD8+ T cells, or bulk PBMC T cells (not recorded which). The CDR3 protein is CASIYWGLQGPQETQYF.